The clone carrying this TCR beta chain has just one count. Profiled with immunoSEQ multiplex PCR; TCRdb holds only in-frame clones, not every one. The sample includes fewer than 250,000 clones, approximately 85% of them seen just once. This specimen belongs to a study of blood T cell repertoires in COVID-19. The CDR3 loop spans 13 amino acids. Trimming removed 6 bases from V and 0 bases from J, with 6 bases in between. This clonotype was sampled from a man between 35 and 55 years old with acute or convalescent COVID-19. The sequenced sample was peripheral blood. The chain is built from TRBV12-3 or TRBV12-4 and TRBJ1-5; D is unclear. DNA of the CDR3: TGTGCCAGCAGCTCCTATAGCAATCAGCCCCAGCATTTT. The encoded protein is CASSSYSNQPQHF.